This TCR beta chain was found in a study of shared T cell receptors in the human thymus (dated by TCRdb to the early 2020s). Background for the entire study: The study examined how self-reactive, shared T-cell receptor alpha chains are generated in the human thymus.

The library was obtained by the immunoSEQ multiplex PCR assay. The source is immuneACCESS, and TCRdb retained only in-frame sequences with V and J called. Part of the clones is not carried over; for the studies checked, unresolved V genes explain less than half of this, and the remainder is unexplained. This sample holds some 660,000 clones; roughly 86% were observed only once. Of the sample, 0.009% to 0.0095% falls within the top ten clones. Concerning this clone itself: Its antigen specificity is not known. No much larger clone is present one base from it, and per-base qualities are unavailable.

The CDR1 and CDR2 encoded by the germline V gene are SGHRS and YFSETQ. The junction shows trimming of 1 base on V and 0 bases on J, and the gene matches do not reach 4 bases of it. Reading from cysteine to phenylalanine, the CDR3 counts 19 amino acids. The kept DNA is CDR3 alone, 57 bases in frame from the first base. These data were also filed under a second study, of human thymus T cells. As that second paper reports: Donors were immunologically healthy infants undergoing open corrective cardiac surgery for congenital heart defects in Finland. The thymus tissue came from surgical resects taken out during corrective cardiac surgery. V and J gene segment usage appeared biased in both thymic and peripheral blood repertoires. Highly overlapping thymic TCR repertoires among unrelated individuals were reported in the related research. The study characterized TCR alpha and beta repertoires from fewer than 10 infant thymus samples and four related peripheral blood samples. The cohort included over five male and two female infants, with donor ages spanning 7 to 244 days. Thymocytes were released mechanically from tissue and stored at -70 °C as pellets of 10-30 million cells. A QIAsymphony instrument was used to extract genomic DNA from the frozen cell pellets. Using the immunoSEQ multiplex PCR assay, the TCRB and TCRAD loci were amplified from a standardized quantity of quality-controlled genomic DNA. The V(D)J region was spanned by amplicons of a length sufficient to cover the CDR3 and to identify V and J genes. The amplicons were sequenced on an Illumina platform via the commercial immunoSEQ service. Primer bias and sequencing errors were corrected using previously described methods, and TCRAD and TCRB definitions followed the IMGT database. Analysis of the repertoires was done with immunoSEQ Analyzer 3.0 and VDJTools and included basic statistics, V/J segment usage, diversity estimates, rarefaction and pairwise overlap. Diversity was estimated with Chao1, ChaoE, Efron-Thisted, Shannon and inverse Simpson indices, and also on datasets down-sampled to the smallest sample. Repertoire overlap was assessed by strict matching of CDR3 nucleotide sequence, V gene and J gene, and clustering was done by Jaccard-based multidimensional scaling. Thymus samples yielded on average roughly 810,000 unique TCRB clonotypes, compared with 80,000 to 85,000 from blood samples.

Sequenced: thymocytes. This TCR was sampled from a boy under two years old with a congenital heart defect. Donor details come from another sample of the same person, matched by shared clones. The rearranged chain carries TRBV5-1 and TRBJ2-2; 15 nucleotides in the junction match TRBD2. Here is the DNA: TGCGCCAGCAGCTTGTGGGGACTAGCGGGGGGCTCGAACACCGGGGAGCTGTTTTTT. Translated, it reads CASSLWGLAGGSNTGELFF.